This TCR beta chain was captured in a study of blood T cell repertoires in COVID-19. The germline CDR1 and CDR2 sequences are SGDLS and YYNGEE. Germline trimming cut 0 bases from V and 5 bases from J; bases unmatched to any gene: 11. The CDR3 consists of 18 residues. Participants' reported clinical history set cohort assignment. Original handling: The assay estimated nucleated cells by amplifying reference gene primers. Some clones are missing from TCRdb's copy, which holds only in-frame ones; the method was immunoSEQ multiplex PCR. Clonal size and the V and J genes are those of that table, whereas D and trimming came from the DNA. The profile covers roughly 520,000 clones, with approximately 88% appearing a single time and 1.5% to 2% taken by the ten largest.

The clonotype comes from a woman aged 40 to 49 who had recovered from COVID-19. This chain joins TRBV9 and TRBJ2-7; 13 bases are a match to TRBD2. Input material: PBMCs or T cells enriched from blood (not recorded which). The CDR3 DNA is TGTGCCAGCAGCGTAGAGGACGGGACTAGCGGGACCTGGGACGAGCAGTACTTC. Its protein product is CASSVEDGTSGTWDEQYF.